Presented here are 16 T cell receptor beta chains from one specimen sequenced in a study of control samples from healthy donors and cancer patients. The protocol was immunoSEQ multiplex PCR, while the TCRdb copy is restricted to in-frame clones and leaves out a portion. The sample lists 70,000 to 80,000 clones, around nine tenths occurring once. The specimen sequenced was PBMCs. The receptors shown here come from a woman aged 60 to 75 with head and neck cancer.

The chain combines TRBV9 with TRBJ2-2; unclear D gene. The CDR3 contains 17 residues. The germline V gene has CDR1 SGDLS and CDR2 YYNGEE. V lost 0 bases and J lost 2, with 14 bases in between. CDR3 bases: TGTGCCAGCAGCGTAGCCCCCATCGCCGGTAACACCGGGGAGCTGTTTTTT. Its protein product is CASSVAPIAGNTGELFF.

This chain uses TRBV11-2 with TRBJ1-5, with unresolved D. V was cut by 1 base and J by 4 bases, with 11 bases left in between. Germline CDR1 reads SGHAT; CDR2 reads FQNNGV. The CDR3 extends over 15 amino acids. CDR3 coding DNA: TGTGCCAGCAGCTTAGGGGGAGATGTGAATCAGCCCCAGCATTTT. Encoded protein: CASSLGGDVNQPQHF.

The rearrangement uses TRBV3-1 (or the pseudogene TRBV3-2) and TRBJ2-1; a possible D gene is TRBD2 (6 bases). The V end was cut by 4 bases, the J end by 4 bases, with 17 bases between. CDR1 LGHDT and CDR2 YNNKEL come from the germline V gene (reference sequence). CDR3 length: 16 amino acids. Here the CDR3 reads CASSLPRGGPYNEQFF. The CDR3 DNA reads as TGTGCCAGCAGCCTCCCTAGGGGAGGACCTTACAATGAGCAGTTCTTC.

V usage is TRBV11-3 and J usage is TRBJ1-2; D is possibly TRBD1 (6 bases). Trimming shortened V by 4 bases and J by 5 bases, and 20 bases separated the two germline ends. The CDR3 has 16 amino acids. CDR1 is SGHNT, CDR2 YENEEA, per germline. CDR3 protein: CASSSGRGGPLYGYTF. The CDR3 DNA follows: TGTGCCAGCAGCTCTGGGCGTGGGGGCCCACTTTATGGCTACACCTTC.

This chain links TRBV7-2 with TRBJ2-5, with D perhaps TRBD2 (7 bases). Trimming stripped 7 bases from V and 4 bases from J, with 22 bases between. Germline lookup yields CDR1 SGHTA and CDR2 FQGNSA. The CDR3 is 16 residues long. The CDR3 reads CASTHRGRGHVETQYF. CDR3 nucleotide sequence: TGTGCCAGCACCCATAGGGGGAGGGGCCACGTAGAGACCCAGTACTTC. The full variable domain, rest sourced from reference TRBV7-2 and TRBJ2-5, is GAGVSQSPSNKVTEKGKDVELRCDPISGHTALYWYRQSLGQGLEFLIYFQGNSAPDKSGLPSDRFSAERTGGSVSTLTIQRTQQEDSAVYLCASTHRGRGHVETQYFGPGTRLLVL.

This chain joins TRBV3-1 (or the pseudogene TRBV3-2) and TRBJ1-3; no definite D call. V was clipped by 6 bases and J by 4 bases, with 13 bases between them. Per the germline V gene, CDR1 is LGHDT and CDR2 is YNNKEL (reference sequence). The CDR3 spans 14 residues. CDR3 sequence reads: CASRPNRGGNTIYF. DNA of the CDR3: TGTGCCAGCAGACCAAACCGTGGGGGAAACACCATATATTTT.

This rearrangement joins TRBV5-6 to TRBJ2-5; 7 positions match TRBD1. V lost 4 bases and J lost 2; bases outside the gene matches: 11. Germline lookup yields CDR1 SGHDT and CDR2 YYEEEE. CDR3 length equals 16 residues. CDR3 coding DNA: TGTGCCAGCAGCCGAGACAGGGCTTCGGCACAAGAGACCCAGTACTTC. Protein sequence: CASSRDRASAQETQYF.

The chain recombines TRBV11-2 with TRBJ2-3; tentatively, D is TRBD1 or TRBD2 (6 bases each). Per the germline V gene, CDR1 is SGHAT and CDR2 is FQNNGV. Between the trimmed V and J ends, which lost 1 base and 0 bases, there was a span of 17 bases. The CDR3 spans 18 residues. The CDR3 DNA reads as TGTGCCAGCAGCTTAGTCGGGGGCAGCGGGTCTAGCACAGATACGCAGTATTTT. It codes for CASSLVGGSGSSTDTQYF.

V and J are TRBV10-3 and TRBJ2-3, with D hard to call. Germline loops: CDR1 ENHRY, CDR2 SYGVKD. This CDR3 region has 14 residues. The V end lost 4 bases, the J end lost 4 bases, and 12 bases lay between the germline ends. The CDR3 nucleotides are TGTGCCATCAGTGCGGAGCGACCTGCAGATACGCAGTATTTT. Translated, it gives CAISAERPADTQYF.

J is TRBJ2-1 and V is TRBV9; no reliable D call. The CDR3 length is 18 residues. V was trimmed by 0 bases and J by 1 base, leaving 17 bases between them. Germline CDR1 and CDR2: SGDLS and YYNGEE. The CDR3 is CASSVDVVYYSSYNEQFF. The CDR3 nucleotides read TGTGCCAGCAGCGTAGATGTCGTTTATTACAGTTCCTACAATGAGCAGTTCTTC.

The chain uses TRBV6-1 and TRBJ2-3, with 12 positions matching TRBD1. The CDR3 loop spans 17 amino acids. V trimming: 3 bases; J trimming: 3 bases; junction bases outside the gene matches: 7. Germline V gene data show CDR1 as MNHNS and CDR2 as SASEGT. The DNA for the CDR3 is TGTGCCAGCAGTGACCCGGGACAGGGGGCATTTACAGATACGCAGTATTTT. Its protein is CASSDPGQGAFTDTQYF.

This clone showed up just once. The V and J genes are TRBV24-1 and TRBJ2-3; 8 nucleotides agree with TRBD1. Trimming removed 6 bases from V and 2 bases from J; junction bases left unmatched: 6. The CDR3 has 15 amino acids. Germline V gene lookup returns CDR1 KGHDR and CDR2 SFDVKD. CDR3 nucleotides: TGTGCCACCAGTACCTGGACAGGGAACACAGATACGCAGTATTTT. The encoded protein is CATSTWTGNTDTQYF.

The chain employs TRBV12-5 and TRBJ1-1; D is perhaps TRBD1 (5 bases). This CDR3 comprises 15 residues. The V and J ends lost 0 bases and 4 bases respectively, with 12 bases between them. Germline values: CDR1 LGHNT, CDR2 FRNRAP. CDR3 nucleotides: TGTGCTAGTGGTTTGGTAAGGACAACGTTCACTGAAGCTTTCTTT. Protein: CASGLVRTTFTEAFF.

The genes are TRBV6-2 or TRBV6-3 and TRBJ1-1, with D hard to call. The CDR3 length is 16 residues. V lost 1 base and J lost 1, with 13 bases in between. Germline values: CDR1 MNHEY, CDR2 SVGEGT. The DNA for the CDR3 is TGTGCCAGCAGTTACTTTTCACATGCTGAGAACACTGAAGCTTTCTTT. Translation gives CASSYFSHAENTEAFF.

This chain links TRBV7-3 with TRBJ2-1; D possibly corresponds to TRBD2 (6 bases). With 5 bases removed from V and 10 bases from J, the gap between germline ends came to 18 bases. The CDR3 totals 14 residues. Germline CDR1 and CDR2: SGHTA and FQGTGA. Here the CDR3 DNA reads TGTGCCAGCAGCCAAGGGAGCGGGCTTAGGGAGCAGTTCTTC. Translating it yields CASSQGSGLREQFF.

The V and J genes are TRBV19 and TRBJ2-7, with D uncertain. Per germline, CDR1 LNHDA and CDR2 SQIVND (reference sequence). This CDR3 has 15 residues. V lost 5 bases, J lost 2 bases, and 16 bases lay in between. CDR3 loop: CASSSRSTLTYEQYF. CDR3 nucleotides: TGTGCCAGTAGTTCGCGATCAACTCTCACCTACGAGCAGTACTTC.